This T cell receptor beta chain was sequenced in a study of identifying expanded T cells in peripheral blood (dated by TCRdb to between 2018 and 2020). Describing the broader study: Technical replicates were generated by sequencing separate aliquots of the same genomic DNA pool, with four replicates compared pairwise. Overall results and qualifications from the work: Across all healthy-donor time intervals, the beta-binomial model significantly cut both the number of clones called differentially abundant and the false-positive rate. The binomial model flagged 0.9 to 1.5 differentially abundant clones between technical replicates but about 16 over around two weeks and approximately 18 over approximately four weeks. Across all healthy donors, variance in clone template counts between approximately 2-week samples was found to increase significantly with total template count. The authors expected that over much longer intervals, such as months to years, biological variance in healthy repertoires might increase even further.

In the germline V gene, CDR1 corresponds to MNHEY and CDR2 to SVGAGI. The CDR3 measures 14 amino acids from cysteine to phenylalanine. Left in the record is the CDR3 DNA by itself, 42 bases read in frame from the first base. V is reduced by 6 bases and J by 0 bases, leaving a spacing of 9 bases between them. TCRbeta CDR3 regions were profiled with the immunoSEQ Assay using bias-controlled multiplex PCR amplification of genomic DNA. In the paper's pipeline: The absolute abundance of each unique TCRbeta CDR3 region was quantified after sequences were collapsed and filtered. Two models were used to test differential abundance: a binomial model (Fisher-equivalent) and a beta-binomial model that adds time-dependent variance fitted from healthy donors. Clones with fewer than 5 combined templates were excluded, and clones with Benjamini-Hochberg FDR below 0.01 were called differentially abundant. Beta-binomial variance was modeled as a function of total template count across the two samples using the form v = (b*log(k)+a)^2. TCRdb retrieved this table from immuneACCESS and kept in-frame rearrangements only. Not all clones are present; in checked studies, unresolved V genes account for under half, and no reason is known for the remainder. D and trimming come from the DNA, and the V and J calls and clone size come from that table. The sample records about 110,000 clones, 80% to 90% of which are singletons. The ten largest clones add up to 16% of the sample.

During the collection period, no infections or other immune events were recorded for the healthy donors. Blood repertoires from healthy donors were used as a training cohort for calibrating time-dependent variance in a beta-binomial model of differential abundance of T-cell clones. The training cohort was composed of approximately ten healthy donors, 3 female and 7 male. The donors were between roughly 29 and 64 years old, with an average age of roughly 40 years. Obtained from a commercial supplier, whole blood was collected from each healthy donor at three time points set about two weeks apart. Genomic DNA was extracted from unsorted whole blood for immunosequencing. In regard to this clone: The antigen it recognizes is unknown. No base quality values were provided; no much bigger clone lies one nucleotide off.

This sequence uses TRBV6-5 and TRBJ1-3; tentative D gene TRBD1, with 5 bases matching. The source of this sequence is a person aged 18 to 70 in good health. Sequenced: blood. The DNA is as follows: TGTGCCAGCAGAAACGGGGGCTCTGGAAACACCATATATTTT. This is translated as CASRNGGSGNTIYF.